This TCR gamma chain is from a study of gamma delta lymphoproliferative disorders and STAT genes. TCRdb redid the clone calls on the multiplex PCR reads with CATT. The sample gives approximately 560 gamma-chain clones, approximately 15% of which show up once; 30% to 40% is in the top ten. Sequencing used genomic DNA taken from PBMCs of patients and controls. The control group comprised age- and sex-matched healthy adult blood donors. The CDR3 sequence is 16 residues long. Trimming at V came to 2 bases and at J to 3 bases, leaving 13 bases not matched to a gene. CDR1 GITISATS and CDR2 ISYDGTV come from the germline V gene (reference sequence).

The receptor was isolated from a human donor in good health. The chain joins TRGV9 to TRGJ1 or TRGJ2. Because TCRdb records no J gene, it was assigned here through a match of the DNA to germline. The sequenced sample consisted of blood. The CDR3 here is CALWEAPTHFYYKKLF. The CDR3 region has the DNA TGTGCCTTGTGGGAGGCCCCGACACATTTTTATTATAAGAAACTCTTT.